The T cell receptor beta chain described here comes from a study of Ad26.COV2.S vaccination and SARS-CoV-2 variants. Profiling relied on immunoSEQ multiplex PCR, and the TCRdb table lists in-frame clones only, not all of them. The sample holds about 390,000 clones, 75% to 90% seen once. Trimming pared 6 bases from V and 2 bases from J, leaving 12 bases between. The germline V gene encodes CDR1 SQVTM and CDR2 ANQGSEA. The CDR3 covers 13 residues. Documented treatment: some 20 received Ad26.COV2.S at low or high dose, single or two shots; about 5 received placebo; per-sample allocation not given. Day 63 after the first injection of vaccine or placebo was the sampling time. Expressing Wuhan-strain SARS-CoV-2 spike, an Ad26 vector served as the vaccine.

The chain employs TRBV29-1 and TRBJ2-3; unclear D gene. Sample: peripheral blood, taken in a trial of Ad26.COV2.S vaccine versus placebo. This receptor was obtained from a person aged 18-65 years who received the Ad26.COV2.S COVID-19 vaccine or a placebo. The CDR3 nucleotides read TGCAGCGTCAAGGCACTCTTCACAGATACGCAGTATTTT. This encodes CSVKALFTDTQYF.